The clone carrying this T cell receptor beta chain has at least ten counts. Its antigen is currently unknown. This specimen belongs to a study of T cells after posttransplantation cyclophosphamide. General study points: Skin or GI-infiltrating T cells shared few TRB sequences with blood. TRB clonality was highly associated with recipient CMV seropositivity and reactivation.

CDR1 is SGHRS, CDR2 YFSETQ, per germline. The CDR3 sequence is 14 residues long. Trimming took 5 bases from V and 3 from J, leaving 12 bases between them. TCRdb's copy holds only in-frame clones and misses some; the assay was immunoSEQ multiplex PCR. The sample yields 37,000 or so clones, without any singletons. This chain links TRBV5-1 with TRBJ1-5; D may be TRBD1 (6 bases). The sequencing sample was made of PBMCs. The TCR comes from a man aged 30 to 45 in good health and a related stem cell transplant donor. CDR3 in amino acids: CASRRDINNQPQHF. CDR3 DNA: TGCGCCAGCAGACGGGACATAAACAATCAGCCCCAGCATTTT.